This T cell receptor (beta chain) was identified during a study of T cell changes during pregnancy in multiple sclerosis. The V and J ends lost 3 bases and 10 bases, in that order; junction bases with no gene match: 8. The CDR3 loop spans 15 amino acids. Germline CDR1 SGDLS, CDR2 YYNGEE. Assay used: immunoSEQ multiplex PCR; TCRdb lists only in-frame clones, some missing. This table holds about 58,000 clones, more than 80% found once. The material was CD4+ T cells from peripheral blood mononuclear cells, obtained after pregnancy. This TCR was sampled from a female donor in good health, enrolled as a control in a pregnancy study. The chain uses TRBV9 and TRBJ1-6; 9 bases fit TRBD1. DNA of the CDR3: TGTGCCAGCAGCGCCGGGACAGGGTTGGGGTCACCCCTCCACTTT. It encodes CASSAGTGLGSPLHF.